The 5 T cell receptor beta chains below all came from one sample that was sequenced in a study of OX40 agonist ivuxolimab in advanced cancers. The method was immunoSEQ multiplex PCR; TCRdb's version includes in-frame clones alone and lacks a portion of them. There are approximately 66,000 clones in the sample; roughly 80% occur only once, and less than 4% lies in the top ten. Sample: CD4+ or CD8+ T cells sorted from blood, taken in a trial of the OX40 agonist ivuxolimab. These receptors all come from an adult with an advanced solid tumor such as melanoma, head and neck, liver or kidney cancer.

J is TRBJ1-5 and V is TRBV7-2; D not resolved. Germline V gene sequence: CDR1 SGHTA, CDR2 FQGNSA. There are 14 residues in the CDR3. The V end was cut by 1 base, the J end by 2 bases, with 6 bases between. As DNA, the CDR3 is TGTGCCAGCAGCTTAGGAGCGGGCAATCAGCCCCAGCATTTT. This encodes CASSLGAGNQPQHF.

The chain carries TRBV11-3 and TRBJ2-5; weak D call: TRBD1 (5 bases). Trimming left V 3 bases short and J 5 bases short, with 10 bases between. Germline CDR1 and CDR2: SGHNT and YENEEA. The CDR3 consists of 13 residues. The CDR3 loop reads CASSFGKGETQYF. The CDR3, as DNA: TGTGCCAGCAGCTTCGGCAAGGGGGAGACCCAGTACTTC.

This clone was detected a few times. The chain is built from TRBV7-2 and TRBJ2-1; TRBD2 agrees at 13 bases. The trim removed 7 bases at V and 0 bases at J, leaving 9 bases unmatched. This CDR3 is built from 18 residues. CDR1 SGHTA and CDR2 FQGNSA come from the germline V gene. The CDR3 coding sequence is TGTGCCAGCAACCCGGGACTAGCGGGGCTGACCTCCTACAATGAGCAGTTCTTC. Translated: CASNPGLAGLTSYNEQFF.

This rearrangement joins TRBV21-1 to TRBJ1-4; TRBD1 was called by the table and not checked on the DNA. TRBV21-1 is a pseudogene locus. The CDR3 has 16 amino acids. Here the CDR3 reads CASSNTQGQHNEKLFF. CDR3 in DNA: TGTGCCAGCAGCAATACCCAGGGACAGCATAATGAAAAACTGTTTTTT.

The rearrangement uses TRBV4-2 and TRBJ1-1; D not resolved. Trimming stripped 1 base from V and 1 base from J, with 7 bases between. The germline gives CDR1 LGHNA, CDR2 YNFKEQ. CDR3 length equals 14 residues. CDR3: CASSQVIENTEAFF. The CDR3 region has the DNA TGTGCCAGCAGCCAAGTAATTGAGAACACTGAAGCTTTCTTT.